The sample holds many counts of the clone carrying this T cell receptor (beta chain). Antigen unknown. This sample is part of a study of a mutant IDH1 vaccine in newly diagnosed glioma. Study-wide context: The patients received vaccinations eight times, in weeks 1, 3, 5, 7, 11, 15, 19 and 23.

The length of the CDR3 is 13 residues. Germline assignment: CDR1 LGHNA and CDR2 YSLEER. V lost 2 bases to trimming and J lost 3 bases, with 8 bases between them. Described time point: week 11, during vaccination. Each dose of the vaccine consisted of 300 ug of mutant IDH1 20-mer peptide, with topical imiquimod. TCRdb's copy holds only in-frame clones and misses some; the assay was immunoSEQ multiplex PCR. The data hold roughly 57,000 clones, with about 91% observed a single time. The material was PBMCs, obtained from a glioma patient whose treatment included an IDH1 peptide vaccine. This sequence originates from a man in his forties with glioma. The gene calls are TRBV4-3 and TRBJ2-7; D gene unclear. CDR3 coding DNA: TGCGCCAGCAGCCAATATGGCAGCTACGAGCAGTACTTC. It translates to CASSQYGSYEQYF.